The present TCR beta chain was sequenced within a study of blood T cell repertoires in COVID-19. Across the study: Specimens from acute and convalescent COVID-19 originated in the United States, Italy and Spain. The analysed material was cDNA or gDNA that came from T cells, B-cell-depleted T cells, or PBMCs.

V trimming: 0 bases; J trimming: 9 bases; junction bases outside the gene matches: 11. This CDR3 is 15 amino acids long. Per germline, CDR1 SGHVS and CDR2 FNYEAQ. Authors' processing steps: Nucleated cell number was recorded as an estimate derived from reference gene primer amplification. Clones were read by immunoSEQ multiplex PCR, and TCRdb kept only the in-frame ones, dropping some. V, J and clone size are those of that table, while D and trimming were read from the DNA. This sample has about 120,000 clones, with roughly 87% found just once. The origin of this receptor is a human donor in a cohort sampled during active COVID-19. This chain links TRBV7-6 with TRBJ2-7, with 7 positions matching TRBD2. The material sequenced was peripheral blood. The CDR3 is CASSLASGEGHGQYF. CDR3 DNA: TGTGCCAGCAGCTTAGCGTCGGGGGAGGGCCACGGGCAGTACTTC.